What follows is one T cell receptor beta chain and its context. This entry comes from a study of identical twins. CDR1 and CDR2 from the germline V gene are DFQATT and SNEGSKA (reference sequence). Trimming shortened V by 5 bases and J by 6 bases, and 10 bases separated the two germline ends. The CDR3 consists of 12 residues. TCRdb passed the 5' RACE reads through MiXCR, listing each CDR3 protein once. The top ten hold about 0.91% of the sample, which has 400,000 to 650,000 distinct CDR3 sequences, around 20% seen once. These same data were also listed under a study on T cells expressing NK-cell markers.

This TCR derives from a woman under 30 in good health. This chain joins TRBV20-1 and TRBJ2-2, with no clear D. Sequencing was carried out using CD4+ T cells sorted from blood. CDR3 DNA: TGCAGTGCTGGGCCCCGGGCCGGGGAGCTGTTTTTT. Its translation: CSAGPRAGELFF.